The 7 T cell receptor beta chains below were found in one sample sequenced in a study of CD8+ T cells in alopecia areata. Treatment: oral pan-JAK inhibitor, 5-10 mg twice daily. Sequencing used cDNA as its template, made by extracting RNA and reverse transcribing it. Libraries were prepared by immunoSEQ multiplex PCR; TCRdb keeps only in-frame clonotypes and omits some of them. Of around 100,000 clones in the sample, 44% were seen once. This specimen was CD8+ T cells sorted from blood, taken at week 24, from a patient treated with tofacitinib. These receptors were obtained from a human donor with alopecia areata.

The chain recombines TRBV4-3 with TRBJ2-7, with D unclear. V was trimmed by 1 base and J by 0 bases, leaving 10 bases between them. Germline V gene data show CDR1 as LGHNA and CDR2 as YSLEER. This CDR3 contains 15 residues. The CDR3 region has the DNA TGCGCCAGCAGCCAAGTGTGGCAGTTCTCCTACGAGCAGTACTTC. Translation gives CASSQVWQFSYEQYF.

This chain uses TRBV27 with TRBJ2-1; D may be TRBD1 (5 bases). CDR1 and CDR2 from the germline V gene are MNHEY and SMNVEV (reference sequence). CDR3 length equals 14 residues. Trimming pared 5 bases from V and 2 bases from J, leaving 10 bases between. The CDR3 region has the DNA TGTGCCAGCAGTCGACAGAACCCCTACAATGAGCAGTTCTTC. This translates into CASSRQNPYNEQFF.

This clone appeared a few times. The V and J genes are TRBV28 and TRBJ2-3; possible D gene TRBD1, 5 bases. There are 14 residues in the CDR3. Germline V gene sequence: CDR1 MDHEN, CDR2 SYDVKM. Trimming took 3 bases from V and 3 from J, leaving 10 bases between them. The CDR3 spells CASSFQGSTDTQYF. The CDR3 region has the DNA TGTGCCAGCAGTTTCCAGGGTAGTACAGATACGCAGTATTTT.

The rearrangement uses TRBV27 and TRBJ2-1, with D possibly TRBD2 on 5 matching bases. The CDR3 is 11 amino acids. Trimming removed 6 bases at V and 10 bases at J, with 10 bases between. The germline V gene encodes CDR1 MNHEY and CDR2 SMNVEV (reference sequence). The CDR3 sequence is CASSLALEQFF. In DNA form, the CDR3 reads TGTGCCAGCAGCTTAGCGTTAGAGCAGTTCTTC.

The genes are TRBV30 and TRBJ2-6; D is unclear. The V gene lost 0 bases and the J gene lost 0 bases, with 3 bases spanning the gap. Germline CDR1 is GTSNPN and CDR2 is SVGIG (reference sequence). The CDR3 consists of 14 residues. CDR3 nucleotides: TGTGCCTGGAGTGTTTACTCTGGGGCCAACGTCCTGACTTTC. Its translation: CAWSVYSGANVLTF.

This clone showed up just a few times. A single base separates this from a much larger clone, so it may be a read error. CDR3 sequence reads: CSVLTGVTYEQFF. Written as DNA, the CDR3 is TGCAGCGTCCTAACCGGGGTTACCTACGAGCAGTTCTTC. The chain employs TRBV29-1 and TRBJ2-1, with TRBD2 as a possible D gene (5 bases). The CDR3 runs to 13 residues. V lost 6 bases to trimming and J lost 10 bases, with 19 bases between them. Germline lookup yields CDR1 SQVTM and CDR2 ANQGSEA.

This clone occurred a few times. The genes are TRBV2 and TRBJ2-5; tentative D call: TRBD2 (5 bases). The CDR3 runs to 14 residues. CDR1 is SNHLY, CDR2 FYNNEI, per germline. The ends were cut back, 5 bases at V and 2 bases at J, with 12 bases in the middle. CDR3 sequence reads: CASSQSGGQETQYF. The CDR3 nucleotides are TGTGCCAGCAGTCAGAGCGGAGGACAAGAGACCCAGTACTTC.